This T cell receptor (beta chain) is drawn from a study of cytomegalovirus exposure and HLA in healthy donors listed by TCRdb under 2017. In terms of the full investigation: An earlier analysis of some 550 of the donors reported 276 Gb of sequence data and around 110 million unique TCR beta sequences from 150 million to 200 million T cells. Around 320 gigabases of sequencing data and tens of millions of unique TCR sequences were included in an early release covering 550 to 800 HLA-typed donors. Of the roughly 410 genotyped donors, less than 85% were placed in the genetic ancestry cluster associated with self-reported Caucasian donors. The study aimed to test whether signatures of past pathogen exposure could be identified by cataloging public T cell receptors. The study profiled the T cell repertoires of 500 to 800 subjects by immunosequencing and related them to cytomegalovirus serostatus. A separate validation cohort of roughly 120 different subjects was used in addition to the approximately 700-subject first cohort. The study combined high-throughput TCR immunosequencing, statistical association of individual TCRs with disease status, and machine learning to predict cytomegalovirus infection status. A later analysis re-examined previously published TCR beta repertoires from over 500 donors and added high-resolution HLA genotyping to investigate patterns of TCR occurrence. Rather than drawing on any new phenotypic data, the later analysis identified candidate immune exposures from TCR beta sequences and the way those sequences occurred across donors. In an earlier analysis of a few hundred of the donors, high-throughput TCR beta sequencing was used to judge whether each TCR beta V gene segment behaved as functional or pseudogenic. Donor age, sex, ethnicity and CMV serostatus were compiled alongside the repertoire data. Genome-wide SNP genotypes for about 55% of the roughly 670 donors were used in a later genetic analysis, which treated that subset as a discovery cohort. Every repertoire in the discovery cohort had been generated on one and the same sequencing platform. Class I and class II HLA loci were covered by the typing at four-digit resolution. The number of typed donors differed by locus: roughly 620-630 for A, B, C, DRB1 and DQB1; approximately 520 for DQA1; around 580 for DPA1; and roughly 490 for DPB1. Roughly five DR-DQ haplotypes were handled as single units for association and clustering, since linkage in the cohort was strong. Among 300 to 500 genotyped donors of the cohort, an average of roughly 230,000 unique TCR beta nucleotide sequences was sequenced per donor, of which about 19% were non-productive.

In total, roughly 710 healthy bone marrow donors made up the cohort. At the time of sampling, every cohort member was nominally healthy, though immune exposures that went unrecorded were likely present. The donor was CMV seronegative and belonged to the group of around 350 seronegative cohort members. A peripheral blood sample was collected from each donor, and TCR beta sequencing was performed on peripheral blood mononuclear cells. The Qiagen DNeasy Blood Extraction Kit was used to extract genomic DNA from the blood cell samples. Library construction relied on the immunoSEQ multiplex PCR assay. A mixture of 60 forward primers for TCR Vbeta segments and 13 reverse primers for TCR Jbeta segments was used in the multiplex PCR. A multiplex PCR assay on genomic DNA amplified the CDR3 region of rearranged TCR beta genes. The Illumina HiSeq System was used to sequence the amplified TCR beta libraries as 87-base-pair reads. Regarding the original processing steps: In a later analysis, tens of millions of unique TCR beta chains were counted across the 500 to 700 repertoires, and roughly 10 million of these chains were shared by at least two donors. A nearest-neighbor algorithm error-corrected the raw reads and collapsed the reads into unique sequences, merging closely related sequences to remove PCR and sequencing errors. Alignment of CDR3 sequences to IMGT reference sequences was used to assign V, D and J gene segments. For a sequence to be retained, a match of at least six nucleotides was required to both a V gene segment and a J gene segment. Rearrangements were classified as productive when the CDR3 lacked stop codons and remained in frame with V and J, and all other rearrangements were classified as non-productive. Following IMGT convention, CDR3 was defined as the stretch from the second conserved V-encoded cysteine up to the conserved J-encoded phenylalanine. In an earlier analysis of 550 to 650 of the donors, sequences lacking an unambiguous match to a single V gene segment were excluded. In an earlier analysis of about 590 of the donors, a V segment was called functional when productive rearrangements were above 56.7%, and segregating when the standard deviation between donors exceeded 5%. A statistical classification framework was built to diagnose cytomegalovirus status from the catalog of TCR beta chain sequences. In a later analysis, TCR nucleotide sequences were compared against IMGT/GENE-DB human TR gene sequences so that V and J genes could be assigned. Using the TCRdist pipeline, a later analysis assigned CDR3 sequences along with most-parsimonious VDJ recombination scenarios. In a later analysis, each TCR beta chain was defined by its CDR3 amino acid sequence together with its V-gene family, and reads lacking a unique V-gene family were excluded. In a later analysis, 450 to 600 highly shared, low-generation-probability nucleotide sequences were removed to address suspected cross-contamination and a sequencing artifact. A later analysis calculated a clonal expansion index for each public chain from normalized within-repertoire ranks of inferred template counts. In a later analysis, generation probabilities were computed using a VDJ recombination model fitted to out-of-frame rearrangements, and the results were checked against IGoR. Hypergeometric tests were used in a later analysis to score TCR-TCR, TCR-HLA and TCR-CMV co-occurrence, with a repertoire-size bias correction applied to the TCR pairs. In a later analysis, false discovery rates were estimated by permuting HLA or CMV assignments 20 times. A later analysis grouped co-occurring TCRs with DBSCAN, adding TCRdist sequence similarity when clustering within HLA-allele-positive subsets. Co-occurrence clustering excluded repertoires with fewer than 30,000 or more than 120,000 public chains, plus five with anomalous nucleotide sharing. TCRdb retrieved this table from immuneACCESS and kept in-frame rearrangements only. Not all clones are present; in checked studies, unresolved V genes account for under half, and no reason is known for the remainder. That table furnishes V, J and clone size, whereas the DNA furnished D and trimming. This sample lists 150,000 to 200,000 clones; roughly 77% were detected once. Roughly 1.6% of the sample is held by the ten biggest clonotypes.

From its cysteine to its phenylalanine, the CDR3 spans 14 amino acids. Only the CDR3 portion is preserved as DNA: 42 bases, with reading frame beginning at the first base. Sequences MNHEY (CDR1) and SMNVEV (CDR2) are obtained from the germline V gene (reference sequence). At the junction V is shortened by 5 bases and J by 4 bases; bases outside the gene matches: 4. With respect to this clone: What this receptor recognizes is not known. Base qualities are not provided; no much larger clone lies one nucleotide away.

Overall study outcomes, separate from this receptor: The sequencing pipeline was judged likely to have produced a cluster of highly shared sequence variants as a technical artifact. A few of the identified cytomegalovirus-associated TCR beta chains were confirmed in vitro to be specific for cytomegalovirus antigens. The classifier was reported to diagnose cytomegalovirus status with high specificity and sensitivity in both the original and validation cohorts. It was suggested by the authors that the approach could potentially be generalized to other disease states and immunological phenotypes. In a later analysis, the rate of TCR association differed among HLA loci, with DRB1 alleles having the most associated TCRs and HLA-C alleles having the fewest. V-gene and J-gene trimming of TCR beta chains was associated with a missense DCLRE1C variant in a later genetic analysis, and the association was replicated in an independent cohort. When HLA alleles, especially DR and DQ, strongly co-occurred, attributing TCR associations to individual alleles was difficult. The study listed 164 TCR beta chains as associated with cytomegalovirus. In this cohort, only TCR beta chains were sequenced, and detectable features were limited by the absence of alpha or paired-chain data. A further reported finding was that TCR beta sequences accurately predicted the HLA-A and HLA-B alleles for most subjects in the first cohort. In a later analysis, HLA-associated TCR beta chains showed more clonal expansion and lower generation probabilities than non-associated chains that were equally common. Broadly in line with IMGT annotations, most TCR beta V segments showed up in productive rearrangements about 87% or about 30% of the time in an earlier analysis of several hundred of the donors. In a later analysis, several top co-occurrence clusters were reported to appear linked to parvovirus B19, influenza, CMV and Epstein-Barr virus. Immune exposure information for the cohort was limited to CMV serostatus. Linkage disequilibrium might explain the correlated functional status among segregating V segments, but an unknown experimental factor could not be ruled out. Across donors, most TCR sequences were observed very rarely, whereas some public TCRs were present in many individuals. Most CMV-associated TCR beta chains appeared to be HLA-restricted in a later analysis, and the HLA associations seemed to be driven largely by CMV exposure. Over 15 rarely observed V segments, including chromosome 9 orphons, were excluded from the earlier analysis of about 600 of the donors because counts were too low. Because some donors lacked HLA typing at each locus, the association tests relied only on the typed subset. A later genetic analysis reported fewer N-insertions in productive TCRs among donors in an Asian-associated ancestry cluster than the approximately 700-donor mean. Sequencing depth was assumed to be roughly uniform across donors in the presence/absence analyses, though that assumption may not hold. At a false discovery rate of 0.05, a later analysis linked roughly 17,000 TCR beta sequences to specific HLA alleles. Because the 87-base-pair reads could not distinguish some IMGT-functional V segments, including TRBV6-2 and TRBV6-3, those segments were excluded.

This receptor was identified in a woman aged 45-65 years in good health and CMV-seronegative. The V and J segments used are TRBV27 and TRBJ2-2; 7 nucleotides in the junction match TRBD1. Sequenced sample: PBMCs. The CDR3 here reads CASSRGPGTGELFF. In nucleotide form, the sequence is TGTGCCAGCAGTAGGGGGCCGGGCACCGGGGAGCTGTTTTTT.